Each of the 21 T cell receptor beta chains below was sequenced from the same sample in a study of T cells in Graves' hyperthyroidism and ophthalmopathy. Amplification yielded TCR beta CDR3 regions, with RNA transcripts as the source. HTBI primers were the set used in a first-round RT-PCR of the TCR CDR3. One entry per CDR3 protein results from TCRdb running MiXCR on the multiplex PCR reads. Of approximately 520,000 distinct CDR3 sequences in the sample, around 24% are singletons; the top ten hold approximately 10%. The sequencing sample was made of blood. These receptors all come from a woman aged 25-40 years with Graves' ophthalmopathy.

This clonotype was seen at least ten times. The chain has TRBV5-5 and TRBJ2-4; D might be TRBD2 (6 bases). Looked up from germline, CDR1 is SGHKS and CDR2 is YYEKEE (reference sequence). This CDR3 comprises 16 residues. V lost 4 bases and J 0 bases, leaving 14 bases between the germline ends. CDR3 region: CASSPGEGLAKNIQYF. For the CDR3, the DNA is TGTGCCAGCAGCCCGGGAGAGGGACTAGCCAAAAACATTCAGTACTTC.

This clonotype was counted a few times. As DNA, the CDR3 is TGTGCCAGCAGCCAAACGGGACTAGCGGGGGCCGGGAGGGACACCGGGGAGCTGTTTTTT. Translating gives CASSQTGLAGAGRDTGELFF. This rearrangement joins TRBV4-2 to TRBJ2-2; 14 nucleotides align to TRBD2. This CDR3 is 20 amino acids long. From germline, CDR1 is LGHNA and CDR2 YNFKEQ. Trimming at V came to 2 bases and at J to 3 bases, leaving 11 bases not matched to a gene.

Of note for this clonotype: With a much larger clone just one base away, this may be a read error. Because it lacks the conserved phenylalanine or tryptophan at the end, this CDR3 is likely a read error. This chain links TRBV12-3 or TRBV12-4 with TRBJ1-5; TRBD1 agrees at 7 bases. With 6 bases clipped from V and 7 bases from J, the junction kept 6 bases outside the gene matches. The CDR3 has 13 residues. The CDR3 nucleotides read TGTGCCAGCAGGGGGGACAGCGGGCAGCCCCAGCATGTT. It is translated as CASRGDSGQPQHV.

This clonotype was recorded many times. This chain uses TRBV12-3 or TRBV12-4 with TRBJ1-2; 7 nucleotides line up with TRBD1. V lost 6 bases and J lost 4; bases outside the gene matches: 8. The CDR3 loop spans 14 amino acids. The CDR3 DNA sequence: TGTGCCAGCAGGACAGGGAGGCTTAGCTATGGCTACACCTTC. This sequence encodes CASRTGRLSYGYTF.

The chain recombines TRBV19 with TRBJ2-1, with D tentatively TRBD1 (5 bases). CDR3 length: 14 amino acids. With 10 bases removed from V and 1 base from J, the gap between germline ends came to 14 bases. Germline CDR1 reads LNHDA; CDR2 reads SQIVND (reference sequence). The CDR3 DNA reads as TGTGCCACCACAGGCGCCGTTTCCTACAATGAGCAGTTCTTC. This encodes CATTGAVSYNEQFF. Complete variable domain (other parts from reference TRBV19 and TRBJ2-1): DGGITQSPKYLFRKEGQNVTLSCEQNLNHDAMYWYRQDPGQGLRLIYYSQIVNDFQKGDIAEGYSVSREKKESFPLTVTSAQKNPTAFYLCATTGAVSYNEQFFGPGTRLTVL.

The V call is TRBV19, the J call TRBJ1-1; TRBD1 matches 7 bases. V was clipped by 6 bases and J by 4 bases; unmatched bases: 8. Germline V CDR1 and CDR2: LNHDA, SQIVND (reference sequence). The CDR3 sequence is 14 residues long. CDR3 DNA sequence: TGTGCCAGTAGCACAGGGGCCCAAGGCACTGAAGCTTTCTTT. Translation: CASSTGAQGTEAFF. The whole variable domain, remainder taken from reference TRBV19 and TRBJ1-1, is DGGITQSPKYLFRKEGQNVTLSCEQNLNHDAMYWYRQDPGQGLRLIYYSQIVNDFQKGDIAEGYSVSREKKESFPLTVTSAQKNPTAFYLCASSTGAQGTEAFFGQGTRLTVV.

This rearrangement joins TRBV6-2 or TRBV6-3 to TRBJ2-6; D remains ambiguous. Germline-derived CDR1 and CDR2 are MNHEY and SVGEGT. The CDR3 contains 15 residues. V gave up 0 bases and J gave up 2 bases, with 5 bases separating them. The CDR3: CASSYSRTGANVLTF. In DNA form, the CDR3 reads TGTGCCAGCAGTTACTCACGAACTGGGGCCAACGTCCTGACTTTC.

The rearrangement joins TRBV6-1 to TRBJ1-2; D call uncertain. Germline V gene lookup returns CDR1 MNHNS and CDR2 SASEGT. Trimming pared 5 bases from V and 8 bases from J, leaving 15 bases between. The CDR3 consists of 13 residues. CDR3 amino acids: CASSQVPREGYTF. The DNA for the CDR3 is TGTGCCAGCAGTCAGGTGCCTCGGGAAGGCTACACCTTC.

The V and J genes are TRBV4-1 and TRBJ1-2; no definite D call. Germline values: CDR1 MGHRA, CDR2 YSYEKL. The CDR3 is 13 amino acids. Trimming took 1 base from V and 8 from J, leaving 11 bases between them. CDR3 loop: CASSQVYYEGYTF. CDR3 DNA sequence: TGCGCCAGCAGCCAAGTGTACTATGAGGGCTACACCTTC.

V is TRBV12-3 or TRBV12-4 and J is TRBJ1-2, with 10 bases lining up with TRBD1. This CDR3 has 15 amino acids. After removal of 5 bases from V and 4 bases from J, the junction contained 7 bases not matched to a gene. The CDR3 coding sequence is TGTGCCAGCAGTACGTGGGACAGGGGCGGCTATGGCTACACCTTC. This sequence encodes CASSTWDRGGYGYTF.

The V call is TRBV29-1, the J call TRBJ2-4; D may match TRBD1 or TRBD2 (5 bases each). V was cut by 4 bases and J by 9 bases, with 7 bases left in between. The CDR3 is 10 residues long. Germline V gives CDR1 SQVTM, CDR2 ANQGSEA. This chain's CDR3 is CSVVRGIQYF. In nucleotides, the CDR3 is TGCAGCGTTGTGAGGGGCATTCAGTACTTC.

The rearrangement links TRBV5-1 to TRBJ2-5; D may be TRBD2 (6 bases). The CDR3 has 14 residues. CDR1 SGHRS and CDR2 YFSETQ come from the germline V gene. Trimming stripped 5 bases from V and 5 bases from J, with 16 bases between. CDR3 nucleotide sequence: TGCGCCAGCAGAACGGGGGAGCTGGGGGAGACCCAGTACTTC. It is translated as CASRTGELGETQYF.

This chain uses TRBV20-1 with TRBJ2-5, with 7 bases identical to TRBD1. The CDR3 loop spans 15 amino acids. J was trimmed by 5 bases and V by 0 bases; bases with no gene match: 9. Germline V gene lookup returns CDR1 DFQATT and CDR2 SNEGSKA (reference sequence). The CDR3 region is CSARDPRGRQETQYF. The CDR3 DNA is TGCAGTGCTAGAGATCCAAGGGGGCGTCAGGAGACCCAGTACTTC.

The table lists this clonotype with a few counts. This chain uses TRBV6-1 with TRBJ2-7; possible D gene TRBD1, 5 bases. The CDR3 contains 15 residues. In germline, CDR1 is MNHNS, CDR2 SASEGT. V was shortened by 6 bases and J by 2 bases, with 17 bases between the two germline ends. The CDR3 is CASSKHGQGAYEQYF. Here the CDR3 DNA reads TGTGCCAGCAGCAAACATGGCCAGGGTGCCTACGAGCAGTACTTC.

The chain employs TRBV11-2 and TRBJ2-7, with D possibly matching TRBD2 (7 bases). CDR3 length equals 13 residues. Per the germline V gene, CDR1 is SGHAT and CDR2 is FQNNGV. V lost 11 bases and J lost 5, with 19 bases in between. The CDR3 region has the DNA TGTGCCTCCGGGGGGCAGCTAGCCGACGAGCAGTACTTC. As protein: CASGGQLADEQYF.

About this clonotype itself: Just one base apart from a much larger clone, this may be a read error. The chain combines TRBV19 with TRBJ1-1; tentatively, D is TRBD1 (5 bases). V lost 7 bases to trimming and J lost 3 bases, with 12 bases between them. The CDR3 covers 13 residues. Per the germline V gene, CDR1 is LNHDA and CDR2 is SQIVND (reference sequence). The CDR3 nucleotides read TGTGCCAGTAACAAGGGACGGGACACTGAAGCTTTCTTT. This sequence encodes CASNKGRDTEAFF.

The V and J genes are TRBV12-3 or TRBV12-4 and TRBJ2-7, with TRBD1 identical over 9 bases. The CDR3 sequence is 12 residues long. The J segment lost 5 bases and the V segment lost 7 bases, leaving 3 bases of the junction unmatched. The CDR3 region is CASTTGGDEQYF. As DNA, the CDR3 is TGTGCCAGCACCACAGGGGGCGACGAGCAGTACTTC.

The DNA of the CDR3 is TGCGCCAGCAGCTTGGTGCCAGGGGACCGAGACAACACCTTC. This translates into CASSLVPGDRDNTF. This chain uses TRBV5-1 with TRBJ1-2; possible D gene TRBD1, 6 bases. This CDR3 region has 14 residues. The V gene lost 0 bases and the J gene lost 12 bases, with 18 bases spanning the gap. Germline V gives CDR1 SGHRS, CDR2 YFSETQ.

Comment on this clonotype: This may arise from a read error, as a much more abundant clone is one base away. The genes are TRBV12-3 or TRBV12-4 and TRBJ2-5; TRBD2 agrees at 10 bases. V trimming: 7 bases; J trimming: 2 bases; junction bases outside the gene matches: 7. The CDR3 extends over 15 amino acids. CDR3 sequence: CASTEQTSGQETQYF. As DNA, the CDR3 is TGTGCCAGCACTGAACAGACTAGCGGGCAAGAGACCCAGTACTTC.

The chain recombines TRBV29-1 with TRBJ2-2, with D perhaps given as TRBD1 or TRBD2 (5 bases each). The CDR3 has 15 residues. CDR1 and CDR2 (germline): SQVTM, ANQGSEA. The germline V and J ends were trimmed by 3 bases and 3 bases, with 14 bases remaining between them. CDR3 protein: CSVDLGDGDTGELFF. The CDR3 region has the DNA TGCAGCGTTGACCTTGGGGACGGAGACACCGGGGAGCTGTTTTTT.

This clonotype was counted ten times or more. The genes are TRBV24-1 and TRBJ2-5; D possibly uses TRBD1 or TRBD2 (5 bases each). Per germline, CDR1 KGHDR and CDR2 SFDVKD. Trimming cost V 5 bases and J 4 bases, with 10 bases left between them. CDR3 length equals 13 residues. DNA for the CDR3: TGTGCCACCAGTGTCGGGGACGGAGAGACCCAGTACTTC. Translation gives CATSVGDGETQYF.